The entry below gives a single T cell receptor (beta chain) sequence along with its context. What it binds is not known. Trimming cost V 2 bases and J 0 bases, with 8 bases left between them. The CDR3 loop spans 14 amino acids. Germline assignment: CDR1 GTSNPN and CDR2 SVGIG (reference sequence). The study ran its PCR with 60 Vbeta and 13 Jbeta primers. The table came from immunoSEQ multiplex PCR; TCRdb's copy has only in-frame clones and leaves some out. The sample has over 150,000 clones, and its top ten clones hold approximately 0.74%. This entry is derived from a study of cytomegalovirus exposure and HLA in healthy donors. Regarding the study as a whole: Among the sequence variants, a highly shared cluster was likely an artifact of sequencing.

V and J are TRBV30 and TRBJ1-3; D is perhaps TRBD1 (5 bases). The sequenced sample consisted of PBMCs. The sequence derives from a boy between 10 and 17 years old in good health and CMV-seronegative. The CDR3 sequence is CAWSRGVSGNTIYF. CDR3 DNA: TGTGCCTGGAGTCGGGGGGTCTCTGGAAACACCATATATTTT. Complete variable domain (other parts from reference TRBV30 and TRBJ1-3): SQTIHQWPATLVQPVGSPLSLECTVEGTSNPNLYWYRQAAGRGLQLLFYSVGIGQISSEVPQNLSASRPQDRQFILSSKKLLLSDSGFYLCAWSRGVSGNTIYFGEGSWLTVV.